The 27 T cell receptor beta chains presented below share a single source sample, sequenced in a study of blood T cell repertoires in COVID-19. Sequenced by immunoSEQ multiplex PCR; TCRdb stores in-frame clones only, minus some. Among nearly 350,000 clones listed, about 90% were seen once. The sample was peripheral blood. These receptors all stem from a woman in her forties or fifties with COVID-19, enrolled during active disease.

This chain connects TRBV18 to TRBJ2-7; 9 bases match TRBD1. V trimming: 2 bases; J trimming: 9 bases; junction bases outside the gene matches: 11. This CDR3 has 15 residues. CDR1 is KGHSH, CDR2 LQKENI, per germline. The CDR3: CASSPGPGTGIGQYF. The CDR3 DNA reads as TGTGCCAGCTCACCAGGTCCCGGGACAGGGATTGGGCAGTACTTC.

This sequence joins TRBV7-3 and TRBJ2-1; 8 bases align to TRBD2. CDR3 length: 13 amino acids. Germline trimming cut 11 bases from V and 8 bases from J; bases unmatched to any gene: 11. The germline V gene has CDR1 SGHTA and CDR2 FQGTGA. For the CDR3, the DNA is TGTGCCGCGGGCAAGCGGGAGCGGTATGAGCAGTTCTTC. It yields the protein CAAGKRERYEQFF.

The chain uses TRBV3-1 (or the pseudogene TRBV3-2) and TRBJ2-4; 7 bases align to TRBD2. This CDR3 is 16 amino acids long. Germline CDR1 LGHDT, CDR2 YNNKEL (reference sequence). Trimming cost V 6 bases and J 0 bases; bases outside gene matches: 8. The CDR3 nucleotides read TGTGCCAGCAGTGAGCGGGGCCTACTAGCCAAAAACATTCAGTACTTC. Its translation: CASSERGLLAKNIQYF.

The sample holds a few counts of this clone. The CDR3 DNA follows: TGTGCCAGCAGCTTGGCCGGGACAGGGTTAAACGAGCAGTACTTC. This sequence encodes CASSLAGTGLNEQYF. The chain is built from TRBV5-4 and TRBJ2-7; TRBD1 matches 9 bases. The CDR3 sequence is 15 residues long. The ends lost 0 bases at V and 5 bases at J; junction bases unmatched: 6. Germline CDR1 is SGHNT and CDR2 is YYREEE (reference sequence).

This clone was seen only a few times. This chain connects TRBV5-6 to TRBJ2-7; 9 nucleotides align to TRBD2. CDR3 length: 15 amino acids. CDR1 SGHDT and CDR2 YYEEEE come from the germline V gene. V trimming: 3 bases; J trimming: 3 bases; junction bases outside the gene matches: 7. The CDR3 DNA reads TGTGCCAGCAGCTCGGACGGGACTAGCATCTACGAGCAGTACTTC. Encoded protein: CASSSDGTSIYEQYF.

A remark on this clone: Within the sample, other DNA sequences also encode this same CDR3. The chain joins TRBV5-1 to TRBJ1-5, with D maybe TRBD1 (5 bases). V was cut by 0 bases and J by 1 base, with 8 bases left in between. Germline CDR1 is SGHRS and CDR2 is YFSETQ. This CDR3 comprises 15 residues. DNA for the CDR3: TGCGCCAGCAGCTTGGTTCCAGGGAGCAATCAGCCCCAGCATTTT. Its translation is CASSLVPGSNQPQHF.

The rearrangement joins TRBV27 to TRBJ1-5, with a weak D call TRBD1 (5 bases). CDR3 length: 15 amino acids. Germline V gene lookup returns CDR1 MNHEY and CDR2 SMNVEV (reference sequence). Trimming removed 3 bases at V and 6 bases at J, with 15 bases between. In nucleotides, the CDR3 is TGTGCCAGCAGTTTGTTCTTCTTGGGGGGTCAGCCCCAGCATTTT. Amino acids: CASSLFFLGGQPQHF.

The chain recombines TRBV19 with TRBJ1-5; 9 bases match TRBD1. With V trimmed by 5 bases and J by 1 base, 3 bases remained unmatched. Germline V gene sequence: CDR1 LNHDA, CDR2 SQIVND (reference sequence). The CDR3 is 15 residues long. The CDR3 sequence: CASSFGQGSNQPQHF. CDR3 sequence (DNA): TGTGCCAGTAGTTTCGGACAGGGGAGCAATCAGCCCCAGCATTTT.

This clone was observed a single time. The V call is TRBV18, the J call TRBJ2-1, with 10 bases that match TRBD2. V lost 4 bases to trimming and J lost 4 bases; unmatched junction nucleotides: 7. The CDR3 has 16 residues. Germline assignment: CDR1 KGHSH and CDR2 LQKENI. CDR3 DNA sequence: TGTGCCAGCTCACAACCGGGACTAGCGATTTACAATGAGCAGTTCTTC. This encodes CASSQPGLAIYNEQFF.

This chain joins TRBV18 and TRBJ1-4, with D possibly being TRBD1 (6 bases). Germline CDR1 KGHSH, CDR2 LQKENI. Trimming removed 3 bases at V and 3 bases at J, with 11 bases between. This CDR3 has 15 residues. The CDR3 protein is CASSPGAGANEKLFF. CDR3 bases: TGTGCCAGCTCACCGGGGGCTGGCGCTAATGAAAAACTGTTTTTT.

The rearrangement uses TRBV3-1 (or the pseudogene TRBV3-2) and TRBJ2-7, with 15 bases lining up with TRBD2. The J segment lost 7 bases and the V segment lost 3 bases, leaving 1 base of the junction unmatched. Per germline, CDR1 LGHDT and CDR2 YNNKEL (reference sequence). The length of the CDR3 is 14 residues. Here the CDR3 reads CASSHGLAGGEQYF. The CDR3 DNA is TGTGCCAGCAGCCACGGACTAGCGGGAGGGGAGCAGTACTTC.

The chain recombines TRBV5-8 with TRBJ2-1; no clear D. CDR1 and CDR2 (germline): SGHTS, YDEGEE. V was cut by 4 bases and J by 4 bases, with 18 bases left in between. The length of the CDR3 is 16 residues. The DNA of the CDR3 is TGTGCCAGCAGCCGACGAGCGACCAGTAGTTACAATGAGCAGTTCTTC. Amino acids: CASSRRATSSYNEQFF.

V gene TRBV27 combines with J gene TRBJ2-1, with 7 bases that match TRBD2. Germline CDR1 is MNHEY and CDR2 is SMNVEV (reference sequence). CDR3 length equals 16 residues. V gave up 2 bases and J gave up 5 bases; unmatched junction bases: 9. The CDR3 DNA follows: TGTGCCAGCAGTTTAAGAGTAGCTAGCGGAAACAATGAGCAGTTCTTC. Encoded protein: CASSLRVASGNNEQFF.

A note on this clone: Other DNA sequences in this sample translate to the same CDR3. The chain carries TRBV2 and TRBJ2-7; D call uncertain. From germline, CDR1 is SNHLY and CDR2 FYNNEI. The CDR3 runs 11 residues. Trimming took 5 bases from V and 0 from J, leaving 2 bases between them. CDR3 coding DNA: TGTGCCAGCAGTTACTCCTACGAGCAGTACTTC. As protein: CASSYSYEQYF.

This clone was detected only a few times. The V and J genes are TRBV19 and TRBJ1-5; D not resolved. The CDR3 length is 14 residues. CDR1 is LNHDA, CDR2 SQIVND, per germline (reference sequence). Between the trimmed V and J ends, which lost 4 bases and 3 bases, there was a span of 10 bases. CDR3 in DNA: TGTGCCAGTAGTAGGTGGCAGATCAATCAGCCCCAGCATTTT. This codes for CASSRWQINQPQHF.

This chain joins TRBV12-5 and TRBJ1-1; 8 bases line up with TRBD1. The CDR3 has 16 residues. Trimming removed 3 bases from V and 12 bases from J; junction bases left unmatched: 18. The germline CDR1 and CDR2 sequences are LGHNT and FRNRAP. This CDR3 reads CASGFSLGQGARSTFF. As DNA, the CDR3 is TGTGCTAGTGGTTTTTCCCTCGGGCAGGGGGCGCGTTCGACTTTCTTT.

This chain links TRBV9 with TRBJ2-1; 7 bases are shared with TRBD2. The CDR3 loop spans 16 amino acids. The V and J ends lost 4 bases and 1 base, in that order; junction bases with no gene match: 8. Germline CDR1 reads SGDLS; CDR2 reads YYNGEE. The DNA for the CDR3 is TGTGCCAGCAGCCCCCGAGCTAGCGGTTCCTACAATGAGCAGTTCTTC. This gives the protein CASSPRASGSYNEQFF. Variable domain in full (rest from reference TRBV9 and TRBJ2-1): DSGVTQTPKHLITATGQRVTLRCSPRSGDLSVYWYQQSLDQGLQFLIQYYNGEERAKGNILERFSAQQFPDLHSELNLSSLELGDSALYFCASSPRASGSYNEQFFGPGTRLTVL.

In this sample, this clone turned up once. The chain carries TRBV14 and TRBJ1-3, with no clear D. CDR3 size: 15 residues. Germline V gene sequence: CDR1 SGHDN, CDR2 FVKESK. Trimming removed 2 bases from V and 2 bases from J, with 10 bases in between. The CDR3: CASSQQYGAGNTIYF. Written as DNA, the CDR3 is TGTGCCAGCAGCCAACAGTACGGGGCTGGAAACACCATATATTTT.

CDR3 nucleotides: TGTGCCAGCACCTCAGGGGGGCCTAGGGCTTTCTTT. Its translation: CASTSGGPRAFF. The chain combines TRBV12-3 or TRBV12-4 with TRBJ1-1, with 7 bases matching TRBD1. The CDR3 runs to 12 residues. J was trimmed by 11 bases and V by 7 bases; bases with no gene match: 10.

This clone was observed a single time. The chain links TRBV12-3 or TRBV12-4 to TRBJ1-2; 7 bases fit TRBD1. CDR3 length: 13 residues. The V segment lost 6 bases and the J segment 2 bases; nucleotides outside the gene matches: 3. CDR3 sequence (DNA): TGTGCCAGCAGAATGACAGGGAACTATGGCTACACCTTC. Translating gives CASRMTGNYGYTF.

In the case of this clone: Relative to the germline gene, one junction end is altered; a read error may explain this. The chain has TRBV12-5 and TRBJ2-5; unclear D gene. Germline assignment: CDR1 LGHNT and CDR2 FRNRAP. The CDR3 is 16 residues long. The CDR3 loop is CASASPTAQKQESQYF. CDR3 bases: TGTGCTAGTGCTTCTCCCACTGCACAGAAACAAGAGTCCCAGTACTTC.

V and J are TRBV7-2 and TRBJ2-7; 11 bases align to TRBD1. V gave up 6 bases and J gave up 7 bases; unmatched junction bases: 11. Germline CDR1 SGHTA, CDR2 FQGNSA. The CDR3 covers 15 residues. The CDR3 nucleotides are TGTGCCAGCAGAAACCCAGGACAGGGGGCTGGGGAGCAGTACTTC. Its protein is CASRNPGQGAGEQYF.

This clone was recorded only once. This chain links TRBV13 with TRBJ2-7, with 13 bases lining up with TRBD2. Germline V lookup: CDR1 PRHDT, CDR2 FYEKMQ (reference sequence). V gave up 5 bases and J gave up 0 bases; unmatched junction bases: 13. This CDR3 spans 19 amino acids. The CDR3 is CASSASPGTSGDFSYEQYF. Here the CDR3 DNA reads TGTGCCAGCAGCGCTAGCCCCGGGACTAGCGGGGATTTCTCCTACGAGCAGTACTTC.

The CDR3: CASSPQGLKNTEAFF. The DNA for the CDR3 is TGTGCCAGCAGCCCCCAGGGTCTAAAGAACACTGAAGCTTTCTTT. This chain joins TRBV3-1 (or the pseudogene TRBV3-2) and TRBJ1-1, with a possible D match to TRBD1 (5 bases). Trimming shortened V by 4 bases and J by 1 base, and 13 bases separated the two germline ends. Looked up from germline, CDR1 is LGHDT and CDR2 is YNNKEL (reference sequence). This CDR3 contains 15 residues.

This clone was observed a single time. The chain couples TRBV2 to TRBJ1-2; a possible D gene is TRBD1 (6 bases). The CDR3 is made up of 14 amino acids. V was shortened by 5 bases and J by 5 bases, with 15 bases between the two germline ends. Germline V gives CDR1 SNHLY, CDR2 FYNNEI. The CDR3 spells CASSPDSRPYGYTF. In DNA form, the CDR3 reads TGTGCCAGCAGTCCGGACAGCAGACCGTATGGCTACACCTTC.

The sample holds a few counts of this clone. The chain couples TRBV5-4 to TRBJ2-7, with a tentative D call TRBD1 (5 bases). The CDR3 contains 16 residues. The V gene lost 4 bases and the J gene lost 4 bases, with 21 bases spanning the gap. In germline, CDR1 is SGHNT, CDR2 YYREEE (reference sequence). The CDR3, as DNA: TGTGCCAGCAGCGCCATGGTGTCAGGGCTAGGGTACGAGCAGTACTTC. It yields the protein CASSAMVSGLGYEQYF.

The genes are TRBV4-2 and TRBJ2-7; TRBD1 agrees at 8 bases. The CDR3 extends over 15 amino acids. V dropped 0 bases and J dropped 6; count of bases not matched to a gene: 7. Germline V CDR1 and CDR2: LGHNA, YNFKEQ. The CDR3 loop is CASSQDLRGLSEQYF. CDR3 coding DNA: TGTGCCAGCAGCCAAGATCTCAGGGGGCTAAGCGAGCAGTACTTC.